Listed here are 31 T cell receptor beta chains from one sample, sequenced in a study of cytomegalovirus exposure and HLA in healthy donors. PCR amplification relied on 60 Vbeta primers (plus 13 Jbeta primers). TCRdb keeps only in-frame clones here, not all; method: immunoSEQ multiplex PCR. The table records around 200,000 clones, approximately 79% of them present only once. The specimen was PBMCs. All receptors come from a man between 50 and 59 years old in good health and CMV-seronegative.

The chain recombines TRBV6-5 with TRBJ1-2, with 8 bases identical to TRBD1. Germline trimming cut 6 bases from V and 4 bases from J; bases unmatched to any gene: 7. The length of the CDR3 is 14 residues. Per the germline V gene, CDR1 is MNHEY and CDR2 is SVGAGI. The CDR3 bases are TGTGCCAGCAGGCTGGACAGGGACCTCTATGGCTACACCTTC. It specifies CASRLDRDLYGYTF.

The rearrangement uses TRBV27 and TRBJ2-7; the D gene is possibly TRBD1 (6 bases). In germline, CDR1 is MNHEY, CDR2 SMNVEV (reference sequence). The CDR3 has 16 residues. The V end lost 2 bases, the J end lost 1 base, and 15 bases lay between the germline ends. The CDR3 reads CASSLLWSGASYEQYF. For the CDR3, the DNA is TGTGCCAGCAGTTTACTCTGGTCAGGGGCATCCTACGAGCAGTACTTC.

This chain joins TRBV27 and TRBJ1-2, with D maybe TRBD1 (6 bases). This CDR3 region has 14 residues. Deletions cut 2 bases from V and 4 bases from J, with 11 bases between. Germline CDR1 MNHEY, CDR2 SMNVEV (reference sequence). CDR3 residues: CASSLGGGIYGYTF. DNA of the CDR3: TGTGCCAGCAGTTTAGGGGGGGGCATCTATGGCTACACCTTC.

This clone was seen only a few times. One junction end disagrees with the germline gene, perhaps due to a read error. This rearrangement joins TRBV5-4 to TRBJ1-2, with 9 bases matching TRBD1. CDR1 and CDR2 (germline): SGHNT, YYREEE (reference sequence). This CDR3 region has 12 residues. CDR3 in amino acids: CASSLGTGYISF. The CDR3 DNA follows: TGTGCCAGCAGCTTAGGGACAGGGTATATTTCCTTC.

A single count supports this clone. Written as DNA, the CDR3 is TGTGCCAGTAGCCCCGGGGGAGGGGGGGGCACAGATACGCAGTATTTT. Its translation is CASSPGGGGGTDTQYF. The genes are TRBV19 and TRBJ2-3; TRBD2 might be the D (7 bases). Germline values: CDR1 LNHDA, CDR2 SQIVND (reference sequence). Trimming took off 6 bases at V and 1 base at J, with 17 bases between the two ends. The CDR3 covers 16 residues.

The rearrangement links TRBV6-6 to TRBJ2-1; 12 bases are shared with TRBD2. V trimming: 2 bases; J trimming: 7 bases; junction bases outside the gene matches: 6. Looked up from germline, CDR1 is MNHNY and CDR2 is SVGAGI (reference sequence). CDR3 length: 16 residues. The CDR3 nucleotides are TGTGCCAGCAGTTACGGCTCCGGGACTAGCGGGAATGAGCAGTTCTTC. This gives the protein CASSYGSGTSGNEQFF.

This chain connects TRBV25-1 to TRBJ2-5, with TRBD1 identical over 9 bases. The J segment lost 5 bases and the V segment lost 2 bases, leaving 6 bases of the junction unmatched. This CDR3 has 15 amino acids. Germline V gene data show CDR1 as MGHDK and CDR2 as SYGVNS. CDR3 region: CASSEPGQGVETQYF. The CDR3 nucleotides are TGTGCCAGCAGTGAACCGGGACAGGGCGTCGAGACCCAGTACTTC.

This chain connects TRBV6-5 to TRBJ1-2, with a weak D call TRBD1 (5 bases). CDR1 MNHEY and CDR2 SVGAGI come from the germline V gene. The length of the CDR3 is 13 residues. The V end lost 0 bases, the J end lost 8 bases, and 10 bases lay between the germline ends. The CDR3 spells CASSYSLRTGYTF. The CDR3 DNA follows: TGTGCCAGCAGTTACTCGCTTCGGACAGGCTACACCTTC.

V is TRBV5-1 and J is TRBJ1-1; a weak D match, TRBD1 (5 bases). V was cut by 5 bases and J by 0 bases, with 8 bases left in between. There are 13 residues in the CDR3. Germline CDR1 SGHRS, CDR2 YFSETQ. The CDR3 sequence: CASRTEMNTEAFF. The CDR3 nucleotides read TGCGCCAGCAGGACAGAGATGAACACTGAAGCTTTCTTT. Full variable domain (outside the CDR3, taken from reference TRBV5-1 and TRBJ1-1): KAGVTQTPRYLIKTRGQQVTLSCSPISGHRSVSWYQQTPGQGLQFLFEYFSETQRNKGNFPGRFSGRQFSNSRSEMNVSTLELGDSALYLCASRTEMNTEAFFGQGTRLTVV.

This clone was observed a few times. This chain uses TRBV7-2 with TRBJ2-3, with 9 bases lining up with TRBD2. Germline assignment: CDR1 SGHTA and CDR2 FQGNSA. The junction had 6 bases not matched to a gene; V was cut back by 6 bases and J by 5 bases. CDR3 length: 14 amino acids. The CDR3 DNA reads TGTGCCAGCAGTTGGAGCGGGAGGATAGATACGCAGTATTTT. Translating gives CASSWSGRIDTQYF. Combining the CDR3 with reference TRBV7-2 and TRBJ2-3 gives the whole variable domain GAGVSQSPSNKVTEKGKDVELRCDPISGHTALYWYRQSLGQGLEFLIYFQGNSAPDKSGLPSDRFSAERTGGSVSTLTIQRTQQEDSAVYLCASSWSGRIDTQYFGPGTRLTVL.

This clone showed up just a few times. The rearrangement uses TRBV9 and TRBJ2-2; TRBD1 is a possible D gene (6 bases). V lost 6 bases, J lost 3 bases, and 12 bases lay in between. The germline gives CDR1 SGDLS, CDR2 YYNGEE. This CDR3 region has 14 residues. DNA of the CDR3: TGTGCCAGCACCAGACAGGTCGACACCGGGGAGCTGTTTTTT. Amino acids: CASTRQVDTGELFF.

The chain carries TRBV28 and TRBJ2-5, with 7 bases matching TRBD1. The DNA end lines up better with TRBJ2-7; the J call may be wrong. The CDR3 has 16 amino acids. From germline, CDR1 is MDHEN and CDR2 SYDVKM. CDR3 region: CASSFPGGQGPYEQYF. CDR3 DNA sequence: TGTGCCAGCAGTTTTCCAGGGGGTCAAGGCCCCTACGAGCAGTACTTC.

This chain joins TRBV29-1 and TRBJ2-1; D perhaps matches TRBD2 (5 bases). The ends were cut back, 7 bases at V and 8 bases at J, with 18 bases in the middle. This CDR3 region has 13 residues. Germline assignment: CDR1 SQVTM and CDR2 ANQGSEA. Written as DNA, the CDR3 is TGCAGCGCCGACCTAGCTACTGTCTATGAGCAGTTCTTC. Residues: CSADLATVYEQFF.

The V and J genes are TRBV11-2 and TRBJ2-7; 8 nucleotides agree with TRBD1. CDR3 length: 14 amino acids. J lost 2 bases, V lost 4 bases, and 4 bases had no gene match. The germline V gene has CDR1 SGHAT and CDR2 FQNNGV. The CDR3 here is CASSSGTGPYEQYF. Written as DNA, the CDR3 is TGTGCCAGCAGCTCCGGGACAGGCCCCTACGAGCAGTACTTC.

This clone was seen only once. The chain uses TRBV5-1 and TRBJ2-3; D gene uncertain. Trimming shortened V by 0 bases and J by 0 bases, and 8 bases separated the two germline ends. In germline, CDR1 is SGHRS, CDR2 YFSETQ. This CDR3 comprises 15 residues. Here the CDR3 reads CASSLGTPSTDTQYF. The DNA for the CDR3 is TGCGCCAGCAGCTTGGGCACACCTAGCACAGATACGCAGTATTTT.

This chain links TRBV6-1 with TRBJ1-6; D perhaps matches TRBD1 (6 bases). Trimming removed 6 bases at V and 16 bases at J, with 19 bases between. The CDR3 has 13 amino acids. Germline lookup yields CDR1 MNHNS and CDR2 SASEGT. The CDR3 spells CASSRDTLLLLHF. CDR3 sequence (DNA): TGTGCCAGCAGCCGGGACACCCTCTTACTTCTCCACTTT.

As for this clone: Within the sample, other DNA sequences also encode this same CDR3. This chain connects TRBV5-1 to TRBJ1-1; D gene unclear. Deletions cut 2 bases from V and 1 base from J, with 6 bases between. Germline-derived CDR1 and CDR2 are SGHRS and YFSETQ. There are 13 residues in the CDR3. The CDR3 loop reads CASSFTGNTEAFF. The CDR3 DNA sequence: TGCGCCAGCAGCTTCACTGGGAACACTGAAGCTTTCTTT.

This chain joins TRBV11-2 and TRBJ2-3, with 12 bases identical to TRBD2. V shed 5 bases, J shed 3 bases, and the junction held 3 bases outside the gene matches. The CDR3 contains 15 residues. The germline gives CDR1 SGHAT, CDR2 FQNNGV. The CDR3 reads CASSTLAGGTDTQYF. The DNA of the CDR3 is TGTGCCAGCAGCACACTAGCGGGAGGAACAGATACGCAGTATTTT.

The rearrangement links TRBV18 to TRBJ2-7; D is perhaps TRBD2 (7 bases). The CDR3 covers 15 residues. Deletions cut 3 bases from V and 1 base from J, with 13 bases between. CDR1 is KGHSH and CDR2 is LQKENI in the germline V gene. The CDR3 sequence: CASSPGGGASYEQYF. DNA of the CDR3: TGTGCCAGCTCACCGGGTGGGGGGGCTTCCTACGAGCAGTACTTC.

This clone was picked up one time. CDR3 nucleotide sequence: TGTGCCACCAGCAGAGATGGGGCGGGAGGGTGGCGGGGAAACATTCAGTACTTC. This codes for CATSRDGAGGWRGNIQYF. The rearrangement links TRBV15 to TRBJ2-4; TRBD2 agrees at 9 bases. The CDR3 is 18 amino acids. CDR1 is LNHNV and CDR2 is YYDKDF in the germline V gene (reference sequence). The junction had 12 bases not matched to a gene; V was cut back by 0 bases and J by 6 bases.

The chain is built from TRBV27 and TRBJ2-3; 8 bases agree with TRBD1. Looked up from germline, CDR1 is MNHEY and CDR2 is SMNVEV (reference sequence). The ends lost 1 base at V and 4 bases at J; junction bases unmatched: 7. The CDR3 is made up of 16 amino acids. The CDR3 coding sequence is TGTGCCAGCAGTTTATTACGGACAGGGTCCGCAGATACGCAGTATTTT. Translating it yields CASSLLRTGSADTQYF.

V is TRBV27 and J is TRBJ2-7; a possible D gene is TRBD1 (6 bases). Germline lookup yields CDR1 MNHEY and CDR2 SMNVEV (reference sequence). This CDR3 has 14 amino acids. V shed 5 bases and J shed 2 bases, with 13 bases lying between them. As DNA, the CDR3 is TGTGCCAGCAGTCCCGGGACAAATCCCTACGAGCAGTACTTC. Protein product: CASSPGTNPYEQYF.

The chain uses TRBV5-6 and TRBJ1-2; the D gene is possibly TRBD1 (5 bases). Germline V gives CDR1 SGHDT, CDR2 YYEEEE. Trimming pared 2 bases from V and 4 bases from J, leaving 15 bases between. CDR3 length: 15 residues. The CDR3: CASSLASRGGYGYTF. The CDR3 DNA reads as TGTGCCAGCAGCTTAGCATCGCGGGGCGGCTATGGCTACACCTTC.

This chain's CDR3 is CASSLTGGLNEKLFF. CDR3 in DNA: TGTGCCAGCAGTTTAACAGGGGGCCTAAATGAAAAACTGTTTTTT. The chain is built from TRBV6-5 and TRBJ1-4; 9 bases align to TRBD1. The CDR3 sequence is 15 residues long. After removal of 4 bases from V and 5 bases from J, the junction contained 5 bases not matched to a gene. Germline V gene lookup returns CDR1 MNHEY and CDR2 SVGAGI.

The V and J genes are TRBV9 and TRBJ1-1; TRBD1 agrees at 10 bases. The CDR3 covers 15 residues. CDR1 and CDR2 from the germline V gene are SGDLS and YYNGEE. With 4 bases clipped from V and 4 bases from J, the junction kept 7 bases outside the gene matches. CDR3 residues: CASSPRTGGITEAFF. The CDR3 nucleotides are TGTGCCAGCAGCCCCCGGACAGGGGGTATCACTGAAGCTTTCTTT.

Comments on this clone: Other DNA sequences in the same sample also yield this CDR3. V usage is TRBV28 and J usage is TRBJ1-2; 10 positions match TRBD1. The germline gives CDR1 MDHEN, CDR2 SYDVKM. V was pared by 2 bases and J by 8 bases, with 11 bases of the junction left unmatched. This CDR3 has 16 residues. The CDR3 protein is CASSLMARTGGEGYTF. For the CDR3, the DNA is TGTGCCAGCAGTTTAATGGCCCGGACAGGGGGGGAGGGCTACACCTTC.

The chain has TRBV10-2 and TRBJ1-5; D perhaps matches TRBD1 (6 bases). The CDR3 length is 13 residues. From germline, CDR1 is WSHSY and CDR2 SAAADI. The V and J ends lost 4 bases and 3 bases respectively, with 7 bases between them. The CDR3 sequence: CASSGTVNQPQHF. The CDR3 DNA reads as TGCGCCAGCAGTGGGACAGTCAATCAGCCCCAGCATTTT.

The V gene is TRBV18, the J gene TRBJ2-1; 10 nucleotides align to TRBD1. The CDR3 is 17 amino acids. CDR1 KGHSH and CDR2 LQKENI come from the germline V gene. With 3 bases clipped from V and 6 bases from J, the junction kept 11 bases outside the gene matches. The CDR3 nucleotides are TGTGCCAGCTCACCTTCGCGCTCGGGACAGGGGTCCAATGAGCAGTTCTTC. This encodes CASSPSRSGQGSNEQFF.

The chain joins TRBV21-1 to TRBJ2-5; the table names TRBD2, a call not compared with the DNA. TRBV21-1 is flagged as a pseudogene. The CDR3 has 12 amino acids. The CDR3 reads CAIMEVSGTQYF. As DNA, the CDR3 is TGTGCCATTATGGAGGTTTCAGGGACCCAGTACTTC.

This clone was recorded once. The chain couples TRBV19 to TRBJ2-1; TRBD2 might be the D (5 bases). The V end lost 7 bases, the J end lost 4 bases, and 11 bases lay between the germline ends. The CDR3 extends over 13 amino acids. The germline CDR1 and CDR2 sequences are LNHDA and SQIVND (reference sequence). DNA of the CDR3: TGTGCCAGTATAGGACGGACTTACAATGAGCAGTTCTTC. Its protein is CASIGRTYNEQFF.

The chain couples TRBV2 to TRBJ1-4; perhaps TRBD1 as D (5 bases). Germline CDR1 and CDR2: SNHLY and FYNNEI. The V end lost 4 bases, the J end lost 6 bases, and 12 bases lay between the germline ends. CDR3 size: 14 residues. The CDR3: CASSGAGKDEKLFF. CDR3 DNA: TGTGCCAGCAGTGGGGCAGGGAAAGATGAAAAACTGTTTTTT. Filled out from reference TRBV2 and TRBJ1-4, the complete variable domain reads EPEVTQTPSHQVTQMGQEVILRCVPISNHLYFYWYRQILGQKVEFLVSFYNNEISEKSEIFDDQFSVERPDGSNFTLKIRSTKLEDSAMYFCASSGAGKDEKLFFGSGTQLSVL.